These 13 T cell receptor beta chains came from one sample sequenced in a study of T cell responses to AZD1222 COVID-19 vaccine. Some clones are missing from TCRdb's copy, which holds only in-frame ones; the method was immunoSEQ multiplex PCR. This repertoire shows some 140,000 clones, about 93% found once; its top ten account for more than 0.7%. Sequencing was performed on peripheral blood, taken on day 0 of AZD1222 vaccination. The source is an adult in good health.

In this sample, this clone turned up once. The genes are TRBV6-5 and TRBJ1-3, with TRBD1 identical over 10 bases. Germline CDR1 reads MNHEY; CDR2 reads SVGAGI. The CDR3 contains 14 residues. The CDR3 nucleotides read TGTGCAGCCGGGACAGGGGCATCCGGAAACACCATATATTTT. As protein: CAAGTGASGNTIYF.

The chain is built from TRBV15 and TRBJ1-6, with D hard to call. V lost 2 bases, J lost 3 bases, and 17 bases lay in between. Germline lookup yields CDR1 LNHNV and CDR2 YYDKDF (reference sequence). This CDR3 is 18 amino acids long. The CDR3 DNA reads as TGTGCCACCAGCAGAAACCCAGGCAGGACGAGCTATAATTCACCCCTCCACTTT. Protein sequence: CATSRNPGRTSYNSPLHF.

This sequence joins TRBV27 and TRBJ1-1; D ambiguous. The CDR3 loop spans 15 amino acids. V dropped 5 bases and J dropped 2 bases, with 15 bases sitting between them. Per germline, CDR1 MNHEY and CDR2 SMNVEV (reference sequence). The CDR3 sequence: CASSPWPELNTEAFF. CDR3 nucleotides: TGTGCCAGCAGTCCCTGGCCGGAGCTAAACACTGAAGCTTTCTTT.

CDR3 sequence reads: CASSVSGEGEAFF. CDR3 nucleotides: TGTGCCAGCAGCGTCTCAGGGGAGGGGGAAGCTTTCTTT. The chain has TRBV9 and TRBJ1-1, with D maybe TRBD1 (6 bases). The germline V gene has CDR1 SGDLS and CDR2 YYNGEE. Trimming took off 2 bases at V and 8 bases at J, with 13 bases between the two ends. The CDR3 spans 13 residues. The complete variable domain, with remaining parts taken from reference TRBV9 and TRBJ1-1, reads DSGVTQTPKHLITATGQRVTLRCSPRSGDLSVYWYQQSLDQGLQFLIQYYNGEERAKGNILERFSAQQFPDLHSELNLSSLELGDSALYFCASSVSGEGEAFFGQGTRLTVV.

The chain carries TRBV7-2 and TRBJ1-2, with D possibly matching TRBD1 (5 bases). CDR3 length: 14 residues. Germline CDR1 and CDR2: SGHTA and FQGNSA. V was cut by 5 bases and J by 4 bases, with 14 bases left in between. In nucleotides, the CDR3 is TGTGCCAGCAGCGCGGGACGGACACGCTATGGCTACACCTTC. Its translation is CASSAGRTRYGYTF.

This sequence joins TRBV7-6 and TRBJ2-2; tentative D call: TRBD2 (5 bases). Trimming took 4 bases from V and 6 from J, leaving 6 bases between them. Germline CDR1 reads SGHVS; CDR2 reads FNYEAQ. The length of the CDR3 is 12 residues. The CDR3 DNA reads as TGTGCCAGCAGCTCGGAGGCCGGGGAGCTGTTTTTT. Protein: CASSSEAGELFF.

This chain uses TRBV5-1 with TRBJ2-1, with 8 nucleotides matching TRBD1. Losses at the gene ends were 0 bases for V and 5 bases for J; bases not matched to a gene: 4. From germline, CDR1 is SGHRS and CDR2 YFSETQ. The CDR3 runs 15 residues. DNA for the CDR3: TGCGCCAGCAGCTTGGCTGGACAGGGTAACAATGAGCAGTTCTTC. It translates to CASSLAGQGNNEQFF. The complete variable domain, with remaining parts taken from reference TRBV5-1 and TRBJ2-1, reads KAGVTQTPRYLIKTRGQQVTLSCSPISGHRSVSWYQQTPGQGLQFLFEYFSETQRNKGNFPGRFSGRQFSNSRSEMNVSTLELGDSALYLCASSLAGQGNNEQFFGPGTRLTVL.

V usage is TRBV7-8 and J usage is TRBJ2-2; weak D call: TRBD1 (5 bases). The V end was cut by 2 bases, the J end by 1 base, with 8 bases between. CDR1 SGHVS and CDR2 FQNEAQ come from the germline V gene. The CDR3 covers 15 residues. As DNA, the CDR3 is TGTGCCAGCAGCTTACTACAGGTGAACACCGGGGAGCTGTTTTTT. Protein: CASSLLQVNTGELFF.

The gene calls are TRBV12-5 and TRBJ1-4; TRBD1 matches at 9 bases. The CDR3 loop spans 19 amino acids. V lost 0 bases and J lost 8; bases outside the gene matches: 16. CDR1 and CDR2 from the germline V gene are LGHNT and FRNRAP. The CDR3, as DNA: TGTGCTAGTGGTTTGGTAGTATCGAATTACAGGGGGCTAAGCGAAAAACTGTTTTTT. Encoded protein: CASGLVVSNYRGLSEKLFF.

CDR3 amino acids: CATSQGGYNEQFF. The CDR3 bases are TGTGCCACCAGCCAAGGGGGCTACAATGAGCAGTTCTTC. The V and J genes are TRBV24-1 and TRBJ2-1; maybe TRBD1 (6 bases). Trimming took off 7 bases at V and 3 bases at J, with 9 bases between the two ends. This CDR3 spans 13 amino acids. From germline, CDR1 is KGHDR and CDR2 SFDVKD.

V gene TRBV11-3 combines with J gene TRBJ2-7; 11 nucleotides agree with TRBD1. The CDR3 contains 14 residues. CDR1 and CDR2 (germline): SGHNT, YENEEA. V was clipped by 1 base and J by 4 bases; unmatched bases: 0. The CDR3 spells CASSLGDRGYEQYF. CDR3 DNA sequence: TGTGCCAGCAGCTTAGGGGACAGGGGGTACGAGCAGTACTTC.

Only a few counts were recorded for this clone. V gene TRBV5-1 combines with J gene TRBJ1-6; TRBD1 matches 11 bases. In germline, CDR1 is SGHRS, CDR2 YFSETQ. The ends lost 2 bases at V and 9 bases at J; junction bases unmatched: 22. This CDR3 comprises 21 residues. In nucleotides, the CDR3 is TGCGCCAGCAGCTTCACCCCCCCCCTAACGGACAGGGGGCGCGTGGGTTCACCCCTCCACTTT. Protein product: CASSFTPPLTDRGRVGSPLHF. The variable domain in full, with the rest retrieved from reference TRBV5-1 and TRBJ1-6, is KAGVTQTPRYLIKTRGQQVTLSCSPISGHRSVSWYQQTPGQGLQFLFEYFSETQRNKGNFPGRFSGRQFSNSRSEMNVSTLELGDSALYLCASSFTPPLTDRGRVGSPLHFGNGTRLTVT.

The chain recombines TRBV9 with TRBJ2-3; 11 nucleotides match TRBD2. This CDR3 is 17 amino acids long. The J segment lost 0 bases and the V segment lost 2 bases, leaving 5 bases of the junction unmatched. CDR1 is SGDLS and CDR2 is YYNGEE in the germline V gene. The CDR3 region has the DNA TGTGCCAGCAGCGTTAGCGGGGGGGCCCCTAGCACAGATACGCAGTATTTT. Translation: CASSVSGGAPSTDTQYF.